A single sample is the source of the 20 T cell receptor beta chains below, sequenced in a study of beta chain features in type 1 diabetes. Expressed TCRB transcripts were sequenced, since all the RNA that had been isolated was reverse transcribed. TCRdb keeps only in-frame clones here, not all; method: immunoSEQ multiplex PCR. The data hold under 800,000 clones, with roughly a sixth observed a single time. Sequencing was carried out using naive CD4+ T cells from blood. All receptors derive from a man younger than 30 in good health.

Turning to this clone: An end of the junction does not agree with germline; a read error may underlie this. V usage is TRBV7-7 and J usage is TRBJ1-3, with D tentatively TRBD1 (6 bases). The CDR3 length is 15 residues. Germline CDR1 reads SSHAT; CDR2 reads FNYEAQ (reference sequence). Here the CDR3 reads CASSANTGFGNTIYF. The CDR3 nucleotides read TGTGCTAGCAGCGCCAATACAGGGTTCGGAAACACCATATATTTT.

This clone showed up just a few times. V is TRBV5-6 and J is TRBJ1-2; 7 nucleotides agree with TRBD1. The J segment lost 1 base and the V segment lost 4 bases, leaving 10 bases of the junction unmatched. The CDR3 has 16 amino acids. CDR1 and CDR2 from the germline V gene are SGHDT and YYEEEE. The DNA for the CDR3 is TGTGCCAGCAGCACCTTACAGGGGAAGGTTAACTATGGCTACACCTTC. Translation: CASSTLQGKVNYGYTF.

This clone was detected only a few times. The chain links TRBV18 to TRBJ2-7; D perhaps matches TRBD1 (5 bases). V lost 3 bases and J 4 bases, leaving 7 bases between the germline ends. CDR1 and CDR2 (germline): KGHSH, LQKENI. CDR3 length: 12 residues. CDR3 nucleotide sequence: TGTGCCAGCTCACCGGACATTTACGAGCAGTACTTC. Translation gives CASSPDIYEQYF.

This clone was recorded a few times. J is TRBJ2-3 and V is TRBV2, with 8 bases matching TRBD2. J gave up 3 bases and V 6 bases, and 11 bases lay outside the gene matches. The CDR3 loop spans 16 amino acids. CDR1 and CDR2 from the germline V gene are SNHLY and FYNNEI. The CDR3 region has the DNA TGTGCCAGCAGACCTTTTGGGGGGACTAGGACAGATACGCAGTATTTT. Translation gives CASRPFGGTRTDTQYF.

This clone showed up just a few times. The chain recombines TRBV5-1 with TRBJ2-1; tentatively, D is TRBD1 (6 bases). Trimming stripped 2 bases from V and 5 bases from J, with 14 bases between. CDR1 SGHRS and CDR2 YFSETQ come from the germline V gene. The CDR3 spans 15 residues. CDR3: CASSFLRQAHNEQFF. CDR3 bases: TGCGCCAGCAGCTTTCTCCGACAGGCCCACAATGAGCAGTTCTTC. Full variable domain (missing parts from reference TRBV5-1 and TRBJ2-1): KAGVTQTPRYLIKTRGQQVTLSCSPISGHRSVSWYQQTPGQGLQFLFEYFSETQRNKGNFPGRFSGRQFSNSRSEMNVSTLELGDSALYLCASSFLRQAHNEQFFGPGTRLTVL.

V and J are TRBV10-3 and TRBJ2-5; 8 positions match TRBD1. V gave up 6 bases and J gave up 3 bases; unmatched junction bases: 0. The CDR3 is 12 residues long. Germline CDR1 is ENHRY and CDR2 is SYGVKD. CDR3 bases: TGTGCCATCAGGGACAGGGAAGAGACCCAGTACTTC. Protein: CAIRDREETQYF.

The CDR3 sequence is CASSKRGTGGESNQPQHF. DNA of the CDR3: TGTGCCAGCAGCAAACGAGGGACAGGGGGCGAAAGCAATCAGCCCCAGCATTTT. The rearrangement uses TRBV21-1 and TRBJ1-5; the table's D call TRBD1 went unverified against the DNA. TRBV21-1 corresponds to a pseudogene. The CDR3 has 18 amino acids.

This chain joins TRBV21-1 and TRBJ2-7; the table names TRBD1, a call not compared with the DNA. TRBV21-1 is noted as a pseudogene. This CDR3 spans 13 amino acids. CDR3 nucleotide sequence: TGTGCCAACTCGACAGGGAGCTCCTACGAGCAGTACTTC. This translates into CANSTGSSYEQYF.

The J gene is TRBJ1-1, the V gene TRBV25-1; 7 nucleotides match TRBD1. The CDR3 covers 13 residues. Germline CDR1 MGHDK, CDR2 SYGVNS. Written as DNA, the CDR3 is TGTGCGTCCACAGGGGATATGAACACTGAAGCTTTCTTT. Protein sequence: CASTGDMNTEAFF.

The chain combines TRBV9 with TRBJ2-2, with no clear D. The ends were cut back, 0 bases at V and 0 bases at J, with 15 bases in the middle. CDR3 length equals 18 residues. Germline-derived CDR1 and CDR2 are SGDLS and YYNGEE. CDR3 residues: CASSVGGWVAANTGELFF. The CDR3 DNA reads TGTGCCAGCAGCGTAGGCGGATGGGTCGCGGCGAACACCGGGGAGCTGTTTTTT.

This clone was counted at least ten times. The chain recombines TRBV10-3 with TRBJ2-5; 9 nucleotides match TRBD1. Germline CDR1 and CDR2: ENHRY and SYGVKD. This CDR3 spans 14 amino acids. Losses at the gene ends were 5 bases for V and 2 bases for J; bases not matched to a gene: 3. This chain's CDR3 is CAISTGTGQETQYF. CDR3 sequence (DNA): TGTGCCATCAGTACCGGGACAGGGCAAGAGACCCAGTACTTC.

This clone was counted only a few times. A junction boundary mismatches the germline segment, possibly from a read error. The rearrangement joins TRBV14 to TRBJ2-1; D is perhaps TRBD1 (5 bases). Germline assignment: CDR1 SGHDN and CDR2 FVKESK. This CDR3 has 14 amino acids. The CDR3 DNA follows: TGTGCCAGCAGTCAAGGGCCAGGGTGGGGTGAGCAGTTCTTC. It specifies CASSQGPGWGEQFF.

Many counts were recorded for this clone. The rearrangement uses TRBV7-9 and TRBJ2-4; 12 bases align to TRBD2. Trimming at V came to 5 bases and at J to 7 bases, leaving 9 bases not matched to a gene. Germline V gene lookup returns CDR1 SEHNR and CDR2 FQNEAQ (reference sequence). The CDR3 covers 16 residues. The CDR3 loop is CASSRLAGVLRNIQYF. The CDR3 DNA sequence: TGTGCCAGCAGCCGACTAGCGGGGGTCCTTAGGAACATTCAGTACTTC. Supplemented by reference TRBV7-9 and TRBJ2-4, the full variable domain reads DTGVSQNPRHKITKRGQNVTFRCDPISEHNRLYWYRQTLGQGPEFLTYFQNEAQLEKSRLLSDRFSAERPKGSFSTLEIQRTEQGDSAMYLCASSRLAGVLRNIQYFGAGTRLSVL.

This clone showed up just a few times. V usage is TRBV5-4 and J usage is TRBJ1-1, with D unclear. Between the trimmed V and J ends, which lost 0 bases and 4 bases, there was a span of 16 bases. Germline V gives CDR1 SGHNT, CDR2 YYREEE (reference sequence). The CDR3 spans 16 residues. In nucleotides, the CDR3 is TGTGCCAGCAGCTTGGCGGGGATGGGGTTCGGCACTGAAGCTTTCTTT. Translating it yields CASSLAGMGFGTEAFF.

Only a few counts were recorded for this clone. This chain connects TRBV5-4 to TRBJ1-1, with D hard to call. The germline V gene has CDR1 SGHNT and CDR2 YYREEE (reference sequence). The V end lost 0 bases, the J end lost 5 bases, and 8 bases lay between the germline ends. The CDR3 length is 13 residues. The CDR3 region has the DNA TGTGCCAGCAGCTTGGGGGGTATAACTGAAGCTTTCTTT. Amino acids: CASSLGGITEAFF.

The CDR3 DNA reads TGCGCCAGCAGCCAAGGGACAGGGCGAGGGGATGAGCAGTTCTTC. It yields the protein CASSQGTGRGDEQFF. The chain employs TRBV4-3 and TRBJ2-1, with TRBD1 matching over 8 bases. The CDR3 has 15 amino acids. J lost 8 bases, V lost 1 base, and 7 bases had no gene match. CDR1 is LGHNA and CDR2 is YSLEER in the germline V gene.

This clone was seen a few times. This rearrangement joins TRBV7-4 to TRBJ2-4; 8 nucleotides line up with TRBD1. Germline V CDR1 and CDR2: SGHVT, SQSDAQ. The CDR3 covers 21 residues. The V and J ends lost 5 bases and 2 bases, in that order; junction bases with no gene match: 23. CDR3 DNA: TGTGCCAGCAGCCCCCCGCCAGGGGGCGCGGTCACTACTACAACCAAAAACATTCAGTACTTC. Amino acid sequence: CASSPPPGGAVTTTTKNIQYF.

This chain links TRBV6-5 with TRBJ2-3; D perhaps matches TRBD1 (6 bases). V was shortened by 8 bases and J by 1 base, with 16 bases between the two germline ends. The germline gives CDR1 MNHEY, CDR2 SVGAGI. The CDR3 is made up of 15 amino acids. DNA for the CDR3: TGTGCCAGCCAGAAACAGGGCGCCCGCACAGATACGCAGTATTTT. It codes for CASQKQGARTDTQYF.

Only a few counts were recorded for this clone. DNA of the CDR3: TGCGCCAGCAGCCCCACGGGGACTTCAGCTAACTATGGCTACACCTTC. Translating it yields CASSPTGTSANYGYTF. The genes are TRBV5-1 and TRBJ1-2, with a tentative D call TRBD1 (5 bases). The CDR3 totals 16 residues. Germline CDR1 reads SGHRS; CDR2 reads YFSETQ. V lost 4 bases and J lost 0, with 16 bases in between.

In this sample, this clone turned up a few times. V and J are TRBV6-6 and TRBJ1-1; D not resolved. The CDR3 runs to 13 residues. The V and J ends lost 5 bases and 1 base respectively, with 8 bases between them. Germline-derived CDR1 and CDR2 are MNHNY and SVGAGI (reference sequence). The CDR3 nucleotides are TGTGCCAGCAGTCCCCGATCGAACACTGAAGCTTTCTTT. As protein: CASSPRSNTEAFF.